The rows below give T cell receptor beta chains drawn from one sample of a study of blood T cell repertoires in COVID-19. Some clones are missing from TCRdb's copy, which holds only in-frame ones; the method was immunoSEQ multiplex PCR. In the table there are about 140,000 clones, 80% to 90% of which are singletons. The sample taken for sequencing was peripheral blood. These receptors were collected from a man aged 55 to 70 with active or convalescent COVID-19. Each CDR3 is given with its conserved first and last residue. The D gene is left open where the match is weak.

V	J	D	CDR3	DNA
TRBV18	TRBJ2-7	NA	CASSPVLRGEQYF	TGTGCCAGCTCACCAGTGTTAAGGGGCGAGCAGTACTTC
TRBV20-1	TRBJ1-1	NA	CSARAGEAFF	TGCAGTGCCAGAGCGGGTGAAGCTTTCTTT
TRBV6-5	TRBJ2-7	TRBD1	CASSGQGLRYEQYF	TGTGCCAGCAGCGGACAGGGGTTGAGATACGAGCAGTACTTC
TRBV3-1/TRBV3-2	TRBJ1-6	NA	CASSQEISGNSPLHF	TGTGCCAGCAGCCAAGAAATTTCAGGGAATTCACCCCTCCACTTT
TRBV27	TRBJ2-1	NA	CASIPGAGSAGEQFF	TGTGCCAGCATCCCCGGGGCGGGGAGCGCGGGAGAGCAGTTCTTC
TRBV10-3	TRBJ2-1	NA	CAISELTSLGNEQFF	TGTGCCATCAGTGAGCTGACTAGTCTAGGCAATGAGCAGTTCTTC
TRBV12-3/TRBV12-4	TRBJ1-2	NA	CASRQGTNYGYTF	TGTGCCAGCAGACAGGGAACCAACTATGGCTACACCTTC
TRBV7-3	TRBJ2-2	TRBD1	CASSPTGQTGELFF	TGTGCCAGCAGCCCCACGGGACAGACCGGGGAGCTGTTTTTT
TRBV11-2	TRBJ2-7	TRBD2	CASSLVAGGPLKTEQYF	TGTGCCAGCAGCTTAGTGGCGGGAGGGCCCTTGAAAACCGAGCAGTACTTC
TRBV28	TRBJ2-1	TRBD2	CASSSILAGGENEQFF	TGTGCCAGCAGCTCCATACTAGCGGGAGGGGAGAATGAGCAGTTCTTC
TRBV6-6	TRBJ1-5	NA	CASSYNSPNQPQHF	TGTGCCAGCAGTTACAACAGCCCTAATCAGCCCCAGCATTTT